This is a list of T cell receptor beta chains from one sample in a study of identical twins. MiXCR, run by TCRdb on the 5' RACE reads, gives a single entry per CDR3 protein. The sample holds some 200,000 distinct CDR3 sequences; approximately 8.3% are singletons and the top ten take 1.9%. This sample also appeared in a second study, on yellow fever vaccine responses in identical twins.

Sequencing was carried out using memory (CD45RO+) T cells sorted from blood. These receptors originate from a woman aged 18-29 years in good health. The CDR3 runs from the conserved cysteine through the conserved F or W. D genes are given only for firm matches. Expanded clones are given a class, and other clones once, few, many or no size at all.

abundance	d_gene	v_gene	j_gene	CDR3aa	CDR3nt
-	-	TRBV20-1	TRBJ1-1	CSAPGRGFTEAFF	TGCAGTGCCCCCGGCAGAGGGTTCACTGAAGCTTTCTTT
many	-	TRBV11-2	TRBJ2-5	CASSSELETQYF	TGTGCCAGCAGCTCCGAATTGGAGACCCAGTACTTC
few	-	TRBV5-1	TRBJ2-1	CASSLEFGTLYNEQFF	TGCGCCAGCAGCTTGGAGTTTGGGACTCTCTACAATGAGCAGTTCTTC
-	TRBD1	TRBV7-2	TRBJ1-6	CASSQMRGPNSPLHF	TGTGCCAGCAGCCAAATGAGGGGGCCTAATTCACCCCTCCACTTT
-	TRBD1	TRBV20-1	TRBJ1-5	CSAGGTGEFQPQHF	TGCAGTGCTGGGGGGACAGGGGAATTCCAGCCCCAGCATTTT
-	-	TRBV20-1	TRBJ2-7	CSASPVQWSYEQYF	TGCAGTGCTAGTCCGGTTCAATGGTCTTACGAGCAGTACTTC
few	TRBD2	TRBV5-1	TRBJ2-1	CASSWTASGGGNNEQFF	TGCGCCAGCAGCTGGACGGCTAGCGGGGGGGGGAACAATGAGCAGTTCTTC
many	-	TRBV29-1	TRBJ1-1	CSVQFTEAFF	TGCAGCGTTCAGTTCACTGAAGCTTTCTTT
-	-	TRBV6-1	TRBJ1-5	CASKGTSSNQPQHF	TGTGCCAGCAAGGGGACATCCAGCAATCAGCCCCAGCATTTT
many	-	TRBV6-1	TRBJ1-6	CASSGLRNSPLHF	TGTGCCAGCAGTGGATTAAGGAATTCACCCCTCCACTTT
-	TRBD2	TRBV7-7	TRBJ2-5	CASSPRTSGGEETQYF	TGTGCTAGCAGCCCCAGGACTAGCGGGGGAGAAGAGACCCAGTACTTC
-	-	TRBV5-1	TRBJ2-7	CASSPQTGKSYEQYF	TGCGCCAGCAGCCCCCAGACAGGAAAATCCTACGAGCAGTACTTC
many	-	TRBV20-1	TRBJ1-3	CSASSVSPGGNTIYF	TGCAGTGCTAGTTCTGTCTCTCCGGGAGGAAACACCATATATTTT
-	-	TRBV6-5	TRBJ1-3	CASSLRTSGNTIYF	TGTGCCAGCAGTTTGCGGACGTCTGGAAACACCATATATTTT
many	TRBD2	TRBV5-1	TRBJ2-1	CASRGGSGNEQFF	TGCGCCAGCAGGGGCGGGAGTGGCAATGAGCAGTTCTTC
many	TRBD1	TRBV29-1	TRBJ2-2	CSAVRGRSGELFF	TGCAGCGCGGTCAGGGGGCGATCCGGGGAGCTGTTTTTT
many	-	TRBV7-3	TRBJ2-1	CASSPGRNNEQFF	TGTGCCAGCAGCCCAGGACGGAACAATGAGCAGTTCTTC
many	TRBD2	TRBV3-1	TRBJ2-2	CASSQGGLATGELFF	TGTGCCAGCAGCCAAGGAGGACTAGCAACCGGGGAGCTGTTTTTT
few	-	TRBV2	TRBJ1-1	CASSEHRATEAFF	TGTGCCAGCAGTGAACACAGGGCTACTGAAGCTTTCTTT
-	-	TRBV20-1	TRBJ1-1	CSARDTGRRSTEAFF	TGCAGTGCTAGAGATACAGGGAGGAGGAGCACTGAAGCTTTCTTT
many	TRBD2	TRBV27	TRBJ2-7	CASSLGLAGSLIYEQYF	TGTGCCAGCAGTTTAGGGCTAGCGGGAAGCTTAATCTACGAGCAGTACTTC
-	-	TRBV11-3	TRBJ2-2	CASSRGAGNTGELFF	TGTGCCAGCAGCAGGGGGGCAGGGAACACCGGGGAGCTGTTTTTT
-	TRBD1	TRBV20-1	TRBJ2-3	CSAANQGARTDTQYF	TGCAGTGCAGCGAACCAGGGGGCCCGCACAGATACGCAGTATTTT
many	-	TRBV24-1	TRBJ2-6	CATSDVGSGANVLTF	TGTGCCACCAGTGATGTAGGCTCTGGGGCCAACGTCCTGACTTTC
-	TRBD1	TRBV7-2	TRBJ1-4	CASSRRRGQGADEKLFF	TGTGCCAGCAGCCGACGCCGAGGACAGGGGGCGGATGAAAAACTGTTTTTT
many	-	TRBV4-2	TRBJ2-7	CASSQDTSSYEQYF	TGTGCCAGCAGCCAAGACACCTCCTCCTACGAGCAGTACTTC
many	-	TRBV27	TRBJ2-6	CASSLTNSGANVLTF	TGTGCCAGCAGTTTAACCAACTCTGGGGCCAACGTCCTGACTTTC
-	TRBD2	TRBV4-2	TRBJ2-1	CASSQGIPGLADYNEQFF	TGTGCCAGCAGCCAAGGGATACCGGGACTAGCGGACTACAATGAGCAGTTCTTC
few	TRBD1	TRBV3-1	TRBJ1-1	CASSYRDRGPGTEAFF	TGTGCCAGCAGCTACCGGGACAGGGGGCCGGGCACTGAAGCTTTCTTT
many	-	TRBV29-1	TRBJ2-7	CSVGEGYEQYF	TGCAGCGTTGGGGAAGGGTACGAGCAGTACTTC
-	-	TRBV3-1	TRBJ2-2	CASSQGQYGELFF	TGTGCCAGCAGCCAAGGACAGTACGGGGAGCTGTTTTTT
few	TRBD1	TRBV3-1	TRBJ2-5	CASSPGQWKTQYF	TGTGCCAGCAGCCCGGGACAGTGGAAGACCCAGTACTTC
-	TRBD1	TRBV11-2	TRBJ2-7	CASSSPSGTGSGEQYF	TGTGCCAGCAGCTCACCTTCCGGGACAGGGTCGGGCGAGCAGTACTTC
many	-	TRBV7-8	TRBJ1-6	CASSLVGQESSYNSPLHF	TGTGCCAGCAGCTTAGTGGGTCAGGAAAGCTCCTATAATTCACCCCTCCACTTT
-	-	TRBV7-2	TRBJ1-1	CASSLGVREAFF	TGTGCCAGCAGCCTAGGGGTCAGGGAAGCTTTCTTT
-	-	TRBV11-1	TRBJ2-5	CASSLNGFVADPQETQYF	TGTGCCAGCAGCTTAAATGGGTTCGTCGCGGACCCCCAAGAGACCCAGTACTTC
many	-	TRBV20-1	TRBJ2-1	CSANKYNEQFF	TGCAGTGCGAACAAATACAATGAGCAGTTCTTC
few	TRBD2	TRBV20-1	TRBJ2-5	CSALFLAVQETQYF	TGCAGTGCCCTTTTTCTAGCGGTACAAGAGACCCAGTACTTC
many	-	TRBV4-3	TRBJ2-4	CASSPLAYGDKADIQYF	TGCGCCAGCAGTCCACTCGCGTATGGTGACAAGGCGGACATTCAGTACTTC